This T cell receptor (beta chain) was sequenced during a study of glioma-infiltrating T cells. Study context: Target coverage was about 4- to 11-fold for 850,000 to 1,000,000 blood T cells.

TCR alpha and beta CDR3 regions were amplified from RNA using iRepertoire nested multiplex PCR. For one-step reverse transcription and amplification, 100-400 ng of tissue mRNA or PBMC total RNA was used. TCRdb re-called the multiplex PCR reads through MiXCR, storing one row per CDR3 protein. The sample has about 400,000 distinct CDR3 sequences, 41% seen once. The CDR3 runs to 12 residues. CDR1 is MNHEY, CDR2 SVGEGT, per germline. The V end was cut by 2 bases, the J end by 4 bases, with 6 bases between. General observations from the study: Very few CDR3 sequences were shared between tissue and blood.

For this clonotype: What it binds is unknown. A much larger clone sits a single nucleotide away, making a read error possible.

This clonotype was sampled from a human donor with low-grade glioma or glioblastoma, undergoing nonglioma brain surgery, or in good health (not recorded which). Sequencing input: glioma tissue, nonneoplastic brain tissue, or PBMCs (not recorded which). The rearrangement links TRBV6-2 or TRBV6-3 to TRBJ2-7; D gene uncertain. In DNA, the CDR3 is TGTGCCAGCAGTTACGTAGAATACGAGCAGTACTTC. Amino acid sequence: CASSYVEYEQYF.